The T cell receptor (beta chain) under discussion was sequenced for a study of cytomegalovirus exposure and HLA in healthy donors (dated by TCRdb to about 2017). The study in broad terms: An earlier analysis of approximately 600 of the donors reported approximately 300 Gb of sequence data and around 120 million unique TCR beta sequences from about 179 million T cells. The study aimed to test whether cataloging public T cell receptors could reveal signatures of past pathogen exposure. A later analysis re-examined previously published TCR beta repertoires from more than 550 donors and added high-resolution HLA genotyping to investigate patterns of TCR occurrence. Besides the first cohort of 550 to 750 subjects, a separate validation cohort made up of roughly 120 different subjects was used. Because of strong linkage in the cohort, roughly five DR-DQ haplotypes were treated as single units for association and clustering. An early release covering about 600 HLA-typed donors comprised 250 to 350 gigabases of sequencing data and 65 million to 100 million unique TCR sequences. Every discovery cohort repertoire had been produced on one sequencing platform. The later analysis used no new phenotypic data to find candidate immune exposures, relying instead on TCR beta sequences and their occurrence across donors. Donor age, sex, ethnicity and CMV serostatus were compiled together with the repertoire data. In a later genetic analysis, genome-wide SNP genotypes for about three fifths of the roughly 670 donors were used, and that subset was treated as a discovery cohort. Of the approximately 400 genotyped donors, about 84% fell in the genetic ancestry cluster associated with self-reported Caucasian donors. The number of typed donors differed by locus: about 620-640 for A, B, C, DRB1 and DQB1; some 540 for DQA1; 606 for DPA1; and some 470 for DPB1. To predict cytomegalovirus infection status, the study combined high-throughput TCR immunosequencing, statistical association of individual TCRs with disease status, and machine learning. The study profiled the T cell repertoires of about 640 subjects by immunosequencing and related them to cytomegalovirus serostatus. Across around 400 genotyped donors of the cohort, an average of roughly 250,000 unique TCR beta nucleotide sequences per donor were sequenced, and approximately 19% of those sequences were non-productive. In an earlier analysis of 587 of the donors, high-throughput TCR beta sequencing was used to judge whether each TCR beta V gene segment behaved as functional or pseudogenic. HLA typing included class I and class II loci at four-digit resolution. Study-wide findings and limitations: In an earlier analysis of more than 500 of the donors, most TCR beta V segments appeared in productive rearrangements about 90% or about 30% of the time, broadly matching IMGT annotations. In a later genetic analysis, fewer N-insertions in productive TCRs were reported among donors in an Asian-associated ancestry cluster than the roughly 640-donor mean. A few of the identified cytomegalovirus-associated TCR beta chains were confirmed in vitro to be specific for cytomegalovirus antigens. The authors suggested that the approach could potentially be extended to other disease states and immunological phenotypes. This cohort had only TCR beta chains sequenced, and the lack of alpha or paired-chain data limited which features could be detected. At a false discovery rate of 0.05, a later analysis linked some 18,000 TCR beta sequences to specific HLA alleles. In both the original and validation cohorts, the classifier was reported to diagnose cytomegalovirus status with high specificity and sensitivity. Some IMGT-functional V segments, including TRBV6-2 and TRBV6-3, could not be told apart with the 87-base-pair reads, so those segments were excluded. Across donors, most TCR sequences were observed very rarely, whereas some public TCRs were present in many individuals. When HLA alleles, especially DR and DQ, strongly co-occurred, TCR associations were difficult to assign to individual alleles. A later analysis found that most CMV-associated TCR beta chains appeared HLA-restricted, with HLA associations seemingly driven largely by CMV exposure. Seventeen rarely observed V segments, including chromosome 9 orphons, were excluded from the earlier analysis of several hundred of the donors because counts were too low. Presence/absence analyses assumed roughly uniform sequencing depth across donors, an assumption that may not hold. In a later analysis, HLA-associated TCR beta chains were found to be more clonally expanded and to have lower generation probabilities than equally common non-associated chains. A later genetic analysis associated a missense DCLRE1C variant with V-gene and J-gene trimming of TCR beta chains, and an independent cohort replicated the association. The study listed 170 or so TCR beta chains as associated with cytomegalovirus. A further reported finding was that TCR beta sequences accurately predicted the HLA-A and HLA-B alleles for most subjects in the first cohort. According to a later analysis, TCR association rates differed among HLA loci, with DRB1 alleles showing the most associated TCRs and HLA-C alleles showing the fewest. A cluster of highly shared sequence variants was judged likely to represent a technical artifact of the sequencing pipeline. Because HLA typing was missing for some donors at each locus, association tests included only the typed subset. Linkage disequilibrium might explain the correlated functional status among segregating V segments, but an unknown experimental factor could not be excluded. According to a later analysis, parvovirus B19, influenza, CMV and Epstein-Barr virus appeared linked to several top co-occurrence clusters. Immune exposure information for the cohort was limited to CMV serostatus.

Library preparation employed the immunoSEQ multiplex PCR assay. The multiplex PCR relied on a mix of 60 forward primers for TCR Vbeta segments and 13 reverse primers for TCR Jbeta segments. A multiplex PCR assay on genomic DNA amplified the CDR3 region of rearranged TCR beta genes. The amplified TCR beta libraries were sequenced on the Illumina HiSeq System as 87-base-pair reads. For the original study's pipeline: A later analysis tallied around 80 million unique TCR beta chains across the 666 repertoires, and around 12 million of those chains were shared by two or more donors. Raw reads were error-corrected and collapsed into unique sequences with a nearest-neighbor algorithm that merged closely related sequences to remove PCR and sequencing errors. CDR3 sequences were aligned to IMGT reference sequences to assign V, D and J gene segments. For a sequence to be retained, at least a six-nucleotide match to both a V gene segment and a J gene segment was required. Rearrangements were called productive when the CDR3 lacked stop codons and stayed in frame with V and J; all others were non-productive. Following IMGT convention, CDR3 was defined as the stretch from the second conserved V-encoded cysteine to the conserved J-encoded phenylalanine. Sequences without an unambiguous match to a single V gene segment were excluded from the earlier analysis of about 600 of the donors. In an earlier analysis of almost 600 of the donors, a V segment was called functional when productive rearrangements were above 56.7%, and segregating when the standard deviation between donors exceeded 5%. To diagnose cytomegalovirus status from the catalog of TCR beta chain sequences, a statistical classification framework was built. In a later analysis, V and J genes were assigned by comparing TCR nucleotide sequences against IMGT/GENE-DB human TR gene sequences. The TCRdist pipeline was used in a later analysis to assign CDR3 sequences and most-parsimonious VDJ recombination scenarios. In a later analysis, each TCR beta chain was defined by its CDR3 amino acid sequence together with its V-gene family, and reads without a unique V-gene family were excluded. To address suspected cross-contamination and a sequencing artifact, a later analysis removed over 500 highly shared, low-generation-probability nucleotide sequences. In a later analysis, a clonal expansion index was calculated for each public chain from normalized within-repertoire ranks of inferred template counts. Generation probabilities in a later analysis came from a VDJ recombination model fitted to out-of-frame rearrangements, and those results were checked against IGoR. A later analysis scored TCR-TCR, TCR-HLA and TCR-CMV co-occurrence with hypergeometric tests, applying a repertoire-size bias correction to TCR pairs. A later analysis estimated false discovery rates by permuting HLA or CMV assignments 20 times. A later analysis grouped co-occurring TCRs with DBSCAN, adding TCRdist sequence similarity when clustering within HLA-allele-positive subsets. Repertoires with fewer than 30,000 or more than 120,000 public chains, plus five repertoires with anomalous nucleotide sharing, were excluded from co-occurrence clustering. In its TCRdb copy, this immuneACCESS table keeps in-frame sequences only and misses some clones. Where compared with another copy, unresolved V genes explain less than half of these, and the others have no known cause. D and trimming come from the DNA, and the V and J calls and clone size come from that table. Here the sample has roughly 99,000 clones; 77% occur a single time. In total, the top ten clones hold approximately 4.5% of the sample.

The cohort was made up of 666 healthy bone marrow donors. At the time of sampling, every cohort member was nominally healthy, though immune exposures that went unrecorded were likely present. The donor tested CMV seronegative, placing the donor among the approximately 400 seronegative members of the cohort. A peripheral blood sample was collected from each donor, and TCR beta sequencing was performed on peripheral blood mononuclear cells. The Qiagen DNeasy Blood Extraction Kit was used to extract genomic DNA from the blood cell samples. Its CDR3 holds 15 amino acids, cysteine through phenylalanine. The sequence is cut down to CDR3 DNA, 45 bases in frame from base 1. From the germline V gene (reference sequence), CDR1 is MNHNY and CDR2 is SVGAGI. V and J are truncated by 1 base and 6 bases respectively, leaving an intervening sequence of 12 bases. As regards this clone: It has no known antigen specificity. Within one base of it there is no much larger clone, and no base qualities were kept.

Sequenced input: PBMCs. The clonotype was recovered from a male donor in good health and CMV-seronegative. This chain is built from TRBV6-6 and TRBJ2-2; 6 matching bases give a weak D call of TRBD1. CDR3 loop: CASSYWYRESGELFF. The nucleotides are TGTGCCAGCAGTTACTGGTACAGGGAGTCCGGGGAGCTGTTTTTT.